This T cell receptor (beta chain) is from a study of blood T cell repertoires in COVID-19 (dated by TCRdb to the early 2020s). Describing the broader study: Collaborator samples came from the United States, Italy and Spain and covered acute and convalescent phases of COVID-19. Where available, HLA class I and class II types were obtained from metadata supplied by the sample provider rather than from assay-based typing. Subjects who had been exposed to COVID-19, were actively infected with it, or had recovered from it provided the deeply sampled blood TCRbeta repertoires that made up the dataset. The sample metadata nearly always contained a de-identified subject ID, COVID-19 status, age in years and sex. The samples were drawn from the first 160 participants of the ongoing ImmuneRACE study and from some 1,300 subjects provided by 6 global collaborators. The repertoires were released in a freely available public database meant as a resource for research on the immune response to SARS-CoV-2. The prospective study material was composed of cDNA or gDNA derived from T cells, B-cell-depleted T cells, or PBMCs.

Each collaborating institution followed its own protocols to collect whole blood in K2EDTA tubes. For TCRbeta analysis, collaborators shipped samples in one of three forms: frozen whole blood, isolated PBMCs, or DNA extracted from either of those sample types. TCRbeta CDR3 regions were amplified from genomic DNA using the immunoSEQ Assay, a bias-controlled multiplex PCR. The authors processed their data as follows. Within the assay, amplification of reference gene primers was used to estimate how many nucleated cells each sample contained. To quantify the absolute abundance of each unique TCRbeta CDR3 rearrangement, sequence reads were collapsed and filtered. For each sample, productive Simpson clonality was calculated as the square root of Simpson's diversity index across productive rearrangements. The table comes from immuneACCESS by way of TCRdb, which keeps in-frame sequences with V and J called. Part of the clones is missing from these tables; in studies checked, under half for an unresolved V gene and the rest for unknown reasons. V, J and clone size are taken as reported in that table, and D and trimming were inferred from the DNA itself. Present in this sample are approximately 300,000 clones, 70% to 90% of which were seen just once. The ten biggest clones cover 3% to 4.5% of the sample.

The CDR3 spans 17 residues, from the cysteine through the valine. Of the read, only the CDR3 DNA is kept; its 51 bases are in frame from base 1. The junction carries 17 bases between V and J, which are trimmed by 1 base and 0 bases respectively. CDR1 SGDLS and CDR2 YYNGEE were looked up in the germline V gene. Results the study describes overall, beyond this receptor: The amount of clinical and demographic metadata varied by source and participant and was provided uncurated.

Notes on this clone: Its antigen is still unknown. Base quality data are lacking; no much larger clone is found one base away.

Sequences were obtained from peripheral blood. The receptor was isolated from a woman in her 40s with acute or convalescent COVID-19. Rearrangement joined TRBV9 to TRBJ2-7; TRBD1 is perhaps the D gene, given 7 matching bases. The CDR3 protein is CASSVPEGQRPSYEQYV. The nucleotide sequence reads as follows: TGTGCCAGCAGCGTACCGGAGGGACAGCGACCCTCCTACGAGCAGTACGTC.